This is a list of T cell receptor beta chains from one sample in a study of OX40 agonist ivuxolimab in advanced cancers. Profiling relied on immunoSEQ multiplex PCR, and the TCRdb table lists in-frame clones only, not all of them. The table records 90,000 to 100,000 clones, about 86% of them present only once. The sample consisted of CD4+ or CD8+ T cells sorted from blood, taken in a trial of the OX40 agonist ivuxolimab. These receptors all stem from an adult with an advanced solid tumor such as melanoma, head and neck, liver or kidney cancer. Both conserved end residues are part of each CDR3. The D gene is left open where the match is weak. Not every row has a clone size; where given, it reads once, few, many or a size class.

-	TRBV20-1	TRBJ1-1	-	CSAIVNTEAFF	TGCAGTGCTATTGTGAACACTGAAGCTTTCTTT
-	TRBV5-1	TRBJ2-5	-	CASSLDGQQETQYF	TGCGCCAGCAGCTTGGACGGACAGCAAGAGACCCAGTACTTC
TRBD1	TRBV29-1	TRBJ2-5	-	CSVGGHDKETQYF	TGCAGCGTAGGGGGCCATGATAAAGAGACCCAGTACTTC
-	TRBV5-6	TRBJ1-5	-	CASSSGGGNQPQHF	TGTGCCAGCAGCTCGGGAGGGGGCAATCAGCCCCAGCATTTT
TRBD2	TRBV10-1	TRBJ2-5	-	CASRLAVAQYF	TGCGCCAGCAGACTAGCGGTAGCCCAGTACTTC
-	TRBV29-1	TRBJ1-2	-	CSSESGDSYTF	TGCAGTTCAGAGTCGGGGGATAGCTACACCTTC
-	TRBV6-5	TRBJ2-7	-	CASSFPGTFSYEQYF	TGTGCCAGCAGTTTTCCCGGGACCTTTTCCTACGAGCAGTACTTC
-	TRBV7-9	TRBJ2-2	-	CASSLSLGELFF	TGTGCCAGCAGCTTAAGTCTCGGGGAGCTGTTTTTT
-	TRBV11-2	TRBJ2-7	many	CASSLAQYEQYF	TGTGCCAGCAGCTTAGCCCAATACGAGCAGTACTTC
TRBD1	TRBV19	TRBJ2-7	-	CASSLRQGSYEQYF	TGTGCCAGTAGTTTACGACAGGGATCCTACGAGCAGTACTTC
-	TRBV10-3	TRBJ2-5	-	CAISVRKDKWETQYF	TGTGCCATCAGTGTTCGAAAGGACAAATGGGAGACCCAGTACTTC
-	TRBV7-8	TRBJ1-2	few	CASSLDSSGYGYTF	TGTGCCAGCAGCTTAGATTCATCCGGGTATGGCTACACCTTC
TRBD2	TRBV7-9	TRBJ2-6	-	CASSPRLAGGSGANVLTF	TGTGCCAGCAGCCCCAGACTAGCGGGAGGGTCTGGGGCCAACGTCCTGACTTTC
TRBD2	TRBV19	TRBJ2-2	-	CASSMSQRGTGELFF	TGTGCCAGTAGTATGTCCCAGCGGGGTACCGGGGAGCTGTTTTTT
-	TRBV7-9	TRBJ2-5	-	CASSLSGQETQYF	TGTGCCAGCAGCTTAAGTGGGCAAGAGACCCAGTACTTC
TRBD1	TRBV6-5	TRBJ1-2	-	CASSRQGAEGYTF	TGTGCCAGCAGTCGACAGGGGGCTGAAGGCTACACCTTC
TRBD1	TRBV7-9	TRBJ2-1	-	CASSYRLGQTPYNEQFF	TGTGCCAGCAGCTACCGGTTGGGACAGACCCCGTACAATGAGCAGTTCTTC
TRBD1	TRBV28	TRBJ2-3	-	CASSPTGGRDTQYF	TGTGCCAGCAGCCCGACAGGGGGTCGGGATACGCAGTATTTT
-	TRBV5-5	TRBJ2-2	-	CASSFYQVSGTGELFF	TGTGCCAGCAGCTTTTATCAGGTCTCGGGCACCGGGGAGCTGTTTTTT
-	TRBV7-2	TRBJ1-1	once	CASSRSGVGTEAFF	TGTGCCAGCAGCAGGTCCGGGGTGGGCACTGAAGCTTTCTTT
TRBD2	TRBV7-6	TRBJ2-1	few	CASSLGSLAGGSYNEQFF	TGTGCCAGCAGCTTGGGATCCCTAGCGGGGGGGTCATACAATGAGCAGTTCTTC
-	TRBV30	TRBJ2-5	-	CAWRSQETQYF	TGTGCCTGGAGGTCACAGGAGACCCAGTACTTC
-	TRBV9	TRBJ2-3	once	CASSVGAPSTDTQYF	TGTGCCAGCAGCGTAGGTGCCCCCTCCACAGATACGCAGTATTTT
TRBD2	TRBV6-5	TRBJ2-7	once	CASRYRAGGLDEQYF	TGTGCCAGCAGATACCGGGCGGGAGGGCTTGACGAGCAGTACTTC
TRBD2	TRBV28	TRBJ2-7	-	CASRKELARSYEQYF	TGTGCCAGCAGGAAAGAACTAGCGCGCAGCTACGAGCAGTACTTC
TRBD2	TRBV11-2	TRBJ2-1	-	CASSVLAGGSNEQFF	TGTGCCAGCAGCGTACTAGCGGGGGGTTCCAATGAGCAGTTCTTC
-	TRBV7-2	TRBJ2-3	-	CASSGRGRTDTQYF	TGTGCCAGCAGCGGGCGGGGGCGCACAGATACGCAGTATTTT
TRBD1	TRBV4-1	TRBJ1-5	once	CASSQDRGGRGSNQPQHF	TGCGCCAGCAGCCAAGATAGAGGGGGCAGGGGTAGCAATCAGCCCCAGCATTTT
-	TRBV7-2	TRBJ1-1	-	CASSSWTFSTRNTEAFF	TGTGCCAGCAGCTCCTGGACCTTCTCGACGAGGAACACTGAAGCTTTCTTT
-	TRBV11-3	TRBJ1-5	-	CASSLVEGRYWPQHF	TGTGCCAGCAGCTTGGTGGAGGGGAGGTATTGGCCCCAGCATTTT
-	TRBV10-3	TRBJ1-2	-	CAISTDPWGGYTF	TGTGCCATCAGTACAGACCCCTGGGGTGGCTACACCTTC
TRBD1	TRBV2	TRBJ1-6	-	CASSEGQGVGSPLHF	TGTGCCAGCAGTGAAGGACAGGGAGTTGGTTCACCCCTCCACTTT
-	TRBV11-2	TRBJ1-6	once	CASNRGDSPLHF	TGTGCCAGCAACCGGGGCGATTCACCCCTCCACTTT
-	TRBV9	TRBJ2-3	once	CASSVESLRTDTQYF	TGTGCCAGCAGCGTGGAGAGCCTACGCACAGATACGCAGTATTTT
-	TRBV6-1	TRBJ1-5	few	CASSGQESQPQHF	TGTGCCAGCAGTGGACAGGAGTCTCAGCCCCAGCATTTT
-	TRBV6-5	TRBJ2-7	-	CASSYVPKAEQYF	TGTGCCAGCAGTTACGTTCCGAAAGCCGAGCAGTACTTC
TRBD1	TRBV7-2	TRBJ1-5	-	CASSLSGGGNQPQHF	TGTGCCAGCAGCTTATCAGGGGGAGGCAATCAGCCCCAGCATTTT
-	TRBV10-3	TRBJ2-5	-	CAISESRKTQYF	TGTGCCATCAGTGAGTCGAGGAAGACCCAGTACTTC
-	TRBV18	TRBJ2-5	-	CASSPPGETQYF	TGTGCCAGCTCACCACCGGGAGAGACCCAGTACTTC
-	TRBV6-5	TRBJ2-2	-	CASREGIGELFF	TGTGCCAGCCGTGAGGGGATCGGGGAGCTGTTTTTT
-	TRBV19	TRBJ2-3	-	CASSIDLHRVATDTQYF	TGTGCCAGTAGTATAGATCTACACAGGGTGGCAACAGATACGCAGTATTTT